This T cell receptor (beta chain) was recorded in a study of T cells after yellow fever vaccination. General study results and limits: Only a small proportion of the clonotypes turned up in both the CD4 and the CD8 compartments, likely arising from convergent recombination.

Many counts were recorded for this clonotype. Its target is unknown. V was clipped by 6 bases and J by 0 bases, with 12 bases between them. The CDR3 is 14 residues long. Using its own MiXCR run on the 5' RACE reads, TCRdb lists one record per CDR3 protein. The table has some 73,000 distinct CDR3 sequences, approximately 8% seen once. This receptor was taken from a man younger than 45 who received the YFV17D yellow fever vaccine. J is TRBJ2-7 and V is TRBV12-3 or TRBV12-4; D ambiguous. The input for sequencing was CD8+ T cells sorted from PBMCs, taken on the day of the yellow fever booster vaccination. CDR3 coding DNA: TGTGCCAGCAGCCATGGACGGTTCTCCTACGAGCAGTACTTC. Amino acids: CASSHGRFSYEQYF.